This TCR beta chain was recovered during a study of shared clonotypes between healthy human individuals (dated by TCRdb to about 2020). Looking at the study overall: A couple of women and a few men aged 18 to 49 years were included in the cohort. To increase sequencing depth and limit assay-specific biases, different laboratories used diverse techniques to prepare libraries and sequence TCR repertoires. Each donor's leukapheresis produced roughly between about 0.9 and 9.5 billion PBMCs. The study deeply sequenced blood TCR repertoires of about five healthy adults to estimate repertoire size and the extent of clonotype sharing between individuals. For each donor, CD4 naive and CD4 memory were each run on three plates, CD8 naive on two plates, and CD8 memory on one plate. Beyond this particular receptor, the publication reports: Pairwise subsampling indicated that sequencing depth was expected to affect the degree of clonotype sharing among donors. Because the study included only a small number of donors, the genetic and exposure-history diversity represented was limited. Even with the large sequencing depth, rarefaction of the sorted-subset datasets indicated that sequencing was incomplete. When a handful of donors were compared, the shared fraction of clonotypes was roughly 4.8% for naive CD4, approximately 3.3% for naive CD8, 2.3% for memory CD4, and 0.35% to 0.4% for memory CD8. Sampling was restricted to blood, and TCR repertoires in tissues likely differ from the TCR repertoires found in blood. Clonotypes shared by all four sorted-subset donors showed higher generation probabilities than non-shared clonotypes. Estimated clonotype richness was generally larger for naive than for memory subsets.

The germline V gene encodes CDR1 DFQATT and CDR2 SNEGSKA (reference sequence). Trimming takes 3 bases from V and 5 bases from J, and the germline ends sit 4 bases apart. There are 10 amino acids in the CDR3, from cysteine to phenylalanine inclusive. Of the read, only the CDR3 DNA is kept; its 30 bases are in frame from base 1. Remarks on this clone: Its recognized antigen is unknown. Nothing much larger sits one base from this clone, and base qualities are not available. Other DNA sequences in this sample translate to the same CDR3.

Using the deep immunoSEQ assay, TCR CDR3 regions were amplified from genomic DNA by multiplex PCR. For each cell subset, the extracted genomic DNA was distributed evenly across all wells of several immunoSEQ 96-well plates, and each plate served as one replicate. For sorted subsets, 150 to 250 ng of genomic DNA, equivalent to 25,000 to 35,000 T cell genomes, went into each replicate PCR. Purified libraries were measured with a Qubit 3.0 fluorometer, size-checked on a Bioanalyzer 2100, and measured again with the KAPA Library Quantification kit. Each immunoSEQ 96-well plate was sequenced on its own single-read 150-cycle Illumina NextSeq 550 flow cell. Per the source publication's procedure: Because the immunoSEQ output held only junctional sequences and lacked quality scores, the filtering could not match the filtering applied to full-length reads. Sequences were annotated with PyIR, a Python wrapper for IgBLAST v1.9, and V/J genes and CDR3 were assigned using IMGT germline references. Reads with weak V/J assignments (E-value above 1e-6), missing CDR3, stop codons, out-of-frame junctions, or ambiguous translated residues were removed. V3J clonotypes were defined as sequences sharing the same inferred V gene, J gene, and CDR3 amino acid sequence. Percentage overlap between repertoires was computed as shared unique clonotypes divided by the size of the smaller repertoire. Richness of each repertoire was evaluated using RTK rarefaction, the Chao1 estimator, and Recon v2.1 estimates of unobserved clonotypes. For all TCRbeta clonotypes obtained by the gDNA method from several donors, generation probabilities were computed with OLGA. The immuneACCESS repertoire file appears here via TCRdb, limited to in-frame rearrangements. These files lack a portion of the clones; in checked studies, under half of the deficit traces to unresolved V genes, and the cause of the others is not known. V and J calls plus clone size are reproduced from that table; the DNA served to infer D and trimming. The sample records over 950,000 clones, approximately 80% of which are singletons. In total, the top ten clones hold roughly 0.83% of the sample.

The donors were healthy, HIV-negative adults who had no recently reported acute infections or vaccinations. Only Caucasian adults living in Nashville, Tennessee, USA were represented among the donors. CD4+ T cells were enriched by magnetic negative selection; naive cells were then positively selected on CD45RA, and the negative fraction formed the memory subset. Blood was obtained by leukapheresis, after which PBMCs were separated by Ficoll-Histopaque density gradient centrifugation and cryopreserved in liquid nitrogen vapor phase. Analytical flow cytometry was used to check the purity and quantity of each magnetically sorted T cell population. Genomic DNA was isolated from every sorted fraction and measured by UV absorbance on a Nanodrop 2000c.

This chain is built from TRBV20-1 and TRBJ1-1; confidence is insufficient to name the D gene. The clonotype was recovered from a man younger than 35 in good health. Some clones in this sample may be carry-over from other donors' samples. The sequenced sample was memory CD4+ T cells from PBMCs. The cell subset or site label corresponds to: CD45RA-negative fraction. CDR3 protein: CSARRTEAFF. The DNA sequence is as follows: TGCAGTGCTAGGAGGACTGAAGCTTTCTTT.